These 10 T cell receptor beta chains share one sample of origin, sequenced in a study of blood T cells in healthy people across ages. PCR was performed a second time for about 7 to 11 cycles using a sample-barcoded 5' primer and a J-beta primer mix. TCRdb reprocessed the 5' RACE reads with MiXCR, giving one entry per CDR3 protein. The sample yields 1.5 million to 2 million distinct CDR3 sequences, around 42% seen once. Sequenced sample: blood. These receptors originate from a human donor in good health.

V and J are TRBV2 and TRBJ2-2; perhaps D is TRBD1 or TRBD2 (5 bases each). This CDR3 comprises 15 residues. V was pared by 4 bases and J by 4 bases, with 13 bases between. The V gene's germline CDR1 is SNHLY and CDR2 FYNNEI. CDR3 in amino acids: CASSGRDAATGELFF. CDR3 DNA sequence: TGTGCCAGCAGTGGCCGGGACGCCGCCACCGGGGAGCTGTTTTTT.

The V call is TRBV19, the J call TRBJ1-2; D uncertain. CDR3 length: 13 residues. Germline values: CDR1 LNHDA, CDR2 SQIVND (reference sequence). V dropped 7 bases and J dropped 4 bases, with 13 bases sitting between them. The CDR3 loop reads CASNHDVSYGYTF. For the CDR3, the DNA is TGTGCCAGTAATCACGACGTTAGCTATGGCTACACCTTC.

The V gene is TRBV6-6, the J gene TRBJ1-1, with D possibly being TRBD1 (5 bases). The CDR3 has 14 residues. V gave up 0 bases and J gave up 9 bases, with 14 bases separating them. Germline lookup yields CDR1 MNHNY and CDR2 SVGAGI (reference sequence). The CDR3 region has the DNA TGTGCCAGCAGTTACTCGGTTGGGGCCCCCCAAGCTTTCTTT. Protein: CASSYSVGAPQAFF.

The chain employs TRBV29-1 and TRBJ1-2; D gene uncertain. The germline V gene has CDR1 SQVTM and CDR2 ANQGSEA. The CDR3 totals 11 residues. V lost 2 bases and J lost 8, with 9 bases in between. The CDR3 coding sequence is TGCAGCGTTGAATTTGGTCACGGCTACACCTTC. This codes for CSVEFGHGYTF.

This sequence joins TRBV3-1 and TRBJ2-1; D call uncertain. V was pared by 0 bases and J by 1 base, with 10 bases between. This CDR3 comprises 16 residues. The germline V gene encodes CDR1 LGHDT and CDR2 YNNKEL (reference sequence). CDR3 sequence reads: CASSQDGVASYNEQFF. The DNA for the CDR3 is TGTGCCAGCAGCCAAGATGGGGTAGCATCCTACAATGAGCAGTTCTTC.

Turning to this clonotype: The junction shows a germline mismatch at one end, possibly a read error. The gene calls are TRBV20-1 and TRBJ1-1, with D unresolved. This CDR3 is built from 12 residues. Germline assignment: CDR1 DFQATT and CDR2 SNEGSKA (reference sequence). In DNA form, the CDR3 reads TGCAGTGCTAGGCCCCAAGAGACTGGAGCTTTCTTT. Amino acids: CSARPQETGAFF.

The DNA of the CDR3 is TGCAGTGCTAGTATTAGCCGGACTATCGCCAAAAACATTCAGTACTTC. Translation gives CSASISRTIAKNIQYF. V usage is TRBV20-1 and J usage is TRBJ2-4; a possible D gene is TRBD2 (6 bases). This CDR3 contains 16 residues. The V end lost 3 bases, the J end lost 1 base, and 16 bases lay between the germline ends. From germline, CDR1 is DFQATT and CDR2 SNEGSKA (reference sequence).

This clonotype was observed at least ten times. The chain combines TRBV7-2 with TRBJ2-7, with TRBD2 identical over 12 bases. Germline trimming cut 5 bases from V and 3 bases from J; bases unmatched to any gene: 5. Germline V gene sequence: CDR1 SGHTA, CDR2 FQGNSA. The CDR3 is made up of 15 amino acids. The CDR3 DNA sequence: TGTGCCAGCAGCCAAACTAGCGGGGGGTACTACGAGCAGTACTTC. As protein: CASSQTSGGYYEQYF.

A word on this clonotype: The junction departs from the called germline gene at one end, perhaps through a read error. This chain links TRBV10-3 with TRBJ2-7; 12 bases line up with TRBD2. The CDR3 loop spans 16 amino acids. Germline V gene lookup returns CDR1 ENHRY and CDR2 SYGVKD. The CDR3 is CAISGEPSGGAYKQYF. The DNA for the CDR3 is TGTGCCATCAGTGGGGAACCTAGCGGGGGGGCCTACAAGCAGTACTTC.

This sequence joins TRBV27 and TRBJ2-2; D is uncertain. This CDR3 contains 14 residues. Trimming removed 2 bases at V and 5 bases at J, with 9 bases between. Germline assignment: CDR1 MNHEY and CDR2 SMNVEV (reference sequence). The CDR3 region has the DNA TGTGCCAGCAGTTTACTTACGCAAACCGGGGAGCTGTTTTTT. Translated: CASSLLTQTGELFF.